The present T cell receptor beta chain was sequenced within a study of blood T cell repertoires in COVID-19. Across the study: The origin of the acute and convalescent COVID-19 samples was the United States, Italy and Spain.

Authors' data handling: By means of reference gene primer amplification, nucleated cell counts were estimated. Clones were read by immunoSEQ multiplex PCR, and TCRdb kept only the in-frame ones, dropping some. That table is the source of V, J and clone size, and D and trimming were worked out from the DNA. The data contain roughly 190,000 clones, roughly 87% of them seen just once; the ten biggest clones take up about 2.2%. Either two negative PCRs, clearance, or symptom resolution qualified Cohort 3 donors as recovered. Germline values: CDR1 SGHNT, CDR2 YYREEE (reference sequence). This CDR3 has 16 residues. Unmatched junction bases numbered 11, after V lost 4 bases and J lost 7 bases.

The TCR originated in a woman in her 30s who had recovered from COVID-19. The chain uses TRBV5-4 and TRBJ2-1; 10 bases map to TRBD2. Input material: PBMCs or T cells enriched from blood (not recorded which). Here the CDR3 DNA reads TGTGCCAGCAGCCCCGGACTAGCGGCCGGTGGTAATGAGCAGTTCTTC. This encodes CASSPGLAAGGNEQFF. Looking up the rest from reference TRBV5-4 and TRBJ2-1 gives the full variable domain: ETGVTQSPTHLIKTRGQQVTLRCSSQSGHNTVSWYQQALGQGPQFIFQYYREEENGRGNFPPRFSGLQFPNYSSELNVNALELDDSALYLCASSPGLAAGGNEQFFGPGTRLTVL.